The 9 T cell receptor beta chains reported below all come from one sample, sequenced in a study of spatial heterogeneity in lung cancer. Study conclusions and caveats: For expanded intratumoral alpha and beta TCRs, counts tracked tumor mutation counts.

Each CDR3 protein gets one entry after TCRdb re-called the 5' RACE reads with MiXCR. The sample lists thousands of distinct CDR3 sequences, around 6.3% occurring once. No cognate antigen is known for these TCRs. The time point denotes: sample taken at primary tumor resection. The sequencing here drew on lung tumor tissue, taken at surgery. The receptors were sampled from a male donor with early-stage non-small cell lung cancer.

The V call is TRBV6-5, the J call TRBJ2-2; D remains ambiguous. This CDR3 spans 15 amino acids. The V gene lost 7 bases and the J gene lost 6 bases, with 18 bases spanning the gap. Germline CDR1 MNHEY, CDR2 SVGAGI. The CDR3 sequence is CASTRGSVMAGELFF. As DNA, the CDR3 is TGTGCCAGCACCCGAGGAAGCGTAATGGCCGGGGAGCTGTTTTTT.

This clonotype is labeled medium-sized (0.01 to 0.1%). A clone one base away is much larger, so this may be a read error. The chain links TRBV24-1 to TRBJ2-6, with TRBD1 identical over 7 bases. The CDR3 runs 19 residues. Germline V gene sequence: CDR1 KGHDR, CDR2 SFDVKD. CDR3 residues: CATSDFLRTGNSGANVLNF. The CDR3 nucleotides are TGTGCCACCAGTGATTTCCTCCGGACAGGAAACTCTGGGGCCAACGTCCTGAATTTC.

This clonotype is classed as medium-sized (0.01 to 0.1%). The chain links TRBV20-1 to TRBJ1-4, with a weak D call TRBD1 (5 bases). CDR1 and CDR2 (germline): DFQATT, SNEGSKA (reference sequence). V dropped 7 bases and J dropped 5 bases, with 23 bases sitting between them. The CDR3 consists of 16 residues. CDR3 bases: TGCAGTGTACCCTCCAGCAGCGCCAGGGAAAATGAAAAACTGTTTTTT. Its protein product is CSVPSSSARENEKLFF.

V gene TRBV12-3 or TRBV12-4 combines with J gene TRBJ2-5; D ambiguous. CDR3 length: 15 amino acids. The V gene lost 6 bases and the J gene lost 9 bases, with 23 bases spanning the gap. The CDR3 DNA reads TGTGCCAGCAGCCCCGACACCCAGACCGCCATGGCCCAGTACTTC. It yields the protein CASSPDTQTAMAQYF.

This clonotype is classed as medium-sized. The chain combines TRBV5-1 with TRBJ2-5; 7 positions match TRBD1. The V gene end was trimmed by 2 bases and the J gene end by 1 base; junction bases not matched to a gene: 5. CDR1 is SGHRS and CDR2 is YFSETQ in the germline V gene. The CDR3 covers 15 residues. CDR3 sequence: CASSFVGDSQETQYF. CDR3 nucleotides: TGCGCCAGCAGCTTTGTGGGGGACAGCCAAGAGACCCAGTACTTC.

Many counts were recorded for this clonotype. The chain employs TRBV2 and TRBJ2-7; TRBD1 agrees at 10 bases. Per the germline V gene, CDR1 is SNHLY and CDR2 is FYNNEI. The CDR3 has 15 residues. After removal of 5 bases from V and 5 bases from J, the junction contained 9 bases not matched to a gene. The DNA for the CDR3 is TGTGCCAGCAGTCCTCCGGGACAGGGGATCAACGAGCAGTACTTC. Translating it yields CASSPPGQGINEQYF.

This clonotype is judged medium-sized. V is TRBV7-2 and J is TRBJ2-3, with 10 nucleotides matching TRBD2. J was trimmed by 1 base and V by 3 bases; bases with no gene match: 4. Germline V gene lookup returns CDR1 SGHTA and CDR2 FQGNSA. The CDR3 has 16 residues. In DNA form, the CDR3 reads TGTGCCAGCAGCTTTAGCGGGGGGTTAGGCACAGATACGCAGTATTTT. Protein sequence: CASSFSGGLGTDTQYF.

By frequency in the sample, this clonotype is medium-sized. V gene TRBV20-1 combines with J gene TRBJ2-5; D is perhaps TRBD1 (6 bases). CDR1 DFQATT and CDR2 SNEGSKA come from the germline V gene (reference sequence). Between the trimmed V and J ends, which lost 6 bases and 1 base, there was a span of 9 bases. This CDR3 comprises 12 residues. CDR3 sequence (DNA): TGCAGTGCCCAAGGGGGCCAAGAGACCCAGTACTTC. Amino acids: CSAQGGQETQYF.

A few counts support this clonotype. The chain has TRBV20-1 and TRBJ2-5, with D possibly being TRBD1 (6 bases). CDR3 length: 15 residues. From germline, CDR1 is DFQATT and CDR2 SNEGSKA (reference sequence). V was cut by 3 bases and J by 4 bases, with 18 bases left in between. CDR3 nucleotides: TGCAGTGCTAGTCCAAGTACAGGGTTTCGAGAGACCCAGTACTTC. Translated: CSASPSTGFRETQYF.